This T cell receptor beta chain is from a study of T cell responses to AZD1222 COVID-19 vaccine. Study-level results: Researchers report vaccine-associated CD4 TCRs spanning spike, with dominance at 160-218 and 743-854. After two AZD1222 doses, spike-specific TCR breadth and depth rose versus day 0. White British ancestry dominated among donors, who included more females, and clonal diversity was possibly underestimated.

The table came from immunoSEQ multiplex PCR; TCRdb's copy has only in-frame clones and leaves some out. The table has about 100,000 clones, 70% to 90% seen once. This clone is medium-sized. Its matching antigen is unknown. The germline V gene encodes CDR1 MDHEN and CDR2 SYDVKM. The CDR3 extends over 13 amino acids. V shed 3 bases and J 9 bases; nucleotides not matched to a gene: 6. This receptor was taken from an adult in good health. V gene TRBV28 combines with J gene TRBJ1-2; 8 bases match TRBD1. The input for sequencing was peripheral blood, taken on day 0 of AZD1222 vaccination. CDR3 sequence: CASSFRTGMSYTF. In DNA, the CDR3 is TGTGCCAGCAGTTTTAGGACAGGGATGAGCTACACCTTC.